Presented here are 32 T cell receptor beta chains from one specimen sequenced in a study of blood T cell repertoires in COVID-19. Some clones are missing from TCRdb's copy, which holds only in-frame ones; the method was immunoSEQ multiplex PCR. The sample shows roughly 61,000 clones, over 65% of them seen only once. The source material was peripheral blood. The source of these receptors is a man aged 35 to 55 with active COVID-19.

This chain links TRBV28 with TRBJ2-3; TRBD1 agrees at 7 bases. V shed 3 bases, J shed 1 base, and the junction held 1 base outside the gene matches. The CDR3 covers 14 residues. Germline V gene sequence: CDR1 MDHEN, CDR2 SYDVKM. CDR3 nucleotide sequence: TGTGCCAGCAGTTTCACAGGGGGCACAGATACGCAGTATTTT. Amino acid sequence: CASSFTGGTDTQYF.

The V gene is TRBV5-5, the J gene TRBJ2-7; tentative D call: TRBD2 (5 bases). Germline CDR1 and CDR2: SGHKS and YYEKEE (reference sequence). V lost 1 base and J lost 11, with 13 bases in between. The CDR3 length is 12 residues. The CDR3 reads CASSLTWQEEYF. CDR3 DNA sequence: TGTGCCAGCAGCTTGACTTGGCAGGAGGAGTACTTC.

The CDR3 is CASSQLKAFGSTDTQYF. DNA for the CDR3: TGCGCCAGCAGTCAATTAAAAGCGTTTGGAAGCACAGATACGCAGTATTTT. V usage is TRBV23-1 and J usage is TRBJ2-3; no firm D call. TRBV23-1 is an ORF, and what it does is uncertain. The V gene lost 1 base and the J gene lost 0 bases, with 14 bases spanning the gap. CDR3 length equals 17 residues.

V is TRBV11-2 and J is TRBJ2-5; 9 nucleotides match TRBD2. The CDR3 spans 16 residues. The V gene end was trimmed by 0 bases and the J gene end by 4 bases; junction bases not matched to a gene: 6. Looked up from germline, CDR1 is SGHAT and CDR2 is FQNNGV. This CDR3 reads CASSLDGREGTETQYF. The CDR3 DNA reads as TGTGCCAGCAGCTTAGATGGGCGGGAGGGTACAGAGACCCAGTACTTC. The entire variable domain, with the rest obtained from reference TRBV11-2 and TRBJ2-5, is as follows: EAGVAQSPRYKIIEKRQSVAFWCNPISGHATLYWYQQILGQGPKLLIQFQNNGVVDDSQLPKDRFSAERLKGVDSTLKIQPAKLEDSAVYLCASSLDGREGTETQYFGPGTRLLVL.

CDR3 DNA: TGTGCCAGCAGTACCCCAACAGGTGGCTACACCTTC. Translating gives CASSTPTGGYTF. The chain couples TRBV28 to TRBJ1-2; tentatively, D is TRBD1 (5 bases). Trimming removed 5 bases at V and 7 bases at J, with 11 bases between. Germline V CDR1 and CDR2: MDHEN, SYDVKM. The length of the CDR3 is 12 residues.

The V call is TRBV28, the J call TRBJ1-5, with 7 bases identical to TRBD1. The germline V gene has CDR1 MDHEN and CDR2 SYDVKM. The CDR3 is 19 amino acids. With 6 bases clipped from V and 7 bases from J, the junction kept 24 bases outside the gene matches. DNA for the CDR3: TGTGCCAGCAGGTTTCCCACCGGGACCCCAGGGGGTAAAGGACAGCCCCAGCATTTT. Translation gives CASRFPTGTPGGKGQPQHF.

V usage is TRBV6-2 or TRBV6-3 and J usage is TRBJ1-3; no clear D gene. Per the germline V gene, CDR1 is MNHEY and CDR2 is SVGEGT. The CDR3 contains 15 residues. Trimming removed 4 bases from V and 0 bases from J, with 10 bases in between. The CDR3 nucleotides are TGTGCCAGCAGTTCAACTCAGGCCTCTGGAAACACCATATATTTT. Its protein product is CASSSTQASGNTIYF.

DNA for the CDR3: TGTGCCAGCAGCGTAGGGGCCCGGACTAGCGGGTCCTACGAGCAGTACTTC. Residues: CASSVGARTSGSYEQYF. The chain has TRBV9 and TRBJ2-7, with TRBD2 matching over 11 bases. The V segment lost 0 bases and the J segment 1 base; nucleotides outside the gene matches: 6. The CDR3 is 17 amino acids. Germline lookup yields CDR1 SGDLS and CDR2 YYNGEE.

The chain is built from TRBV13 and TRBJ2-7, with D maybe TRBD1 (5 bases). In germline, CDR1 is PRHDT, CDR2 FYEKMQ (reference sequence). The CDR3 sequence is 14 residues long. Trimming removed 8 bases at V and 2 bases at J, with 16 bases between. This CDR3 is CASSVRTIAYEQYF. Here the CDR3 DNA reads TGTGCCAGCTCAGTCAGGACAATTGCCTACGAGCAGTACTTC.

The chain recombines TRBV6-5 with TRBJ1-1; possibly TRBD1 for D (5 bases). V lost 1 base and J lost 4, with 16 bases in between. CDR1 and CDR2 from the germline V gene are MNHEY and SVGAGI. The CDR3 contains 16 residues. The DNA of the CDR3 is TGTGCCAGCAGTTACTTTTCAGGGATTGTGGGCACTGAAGCTTTCTTT. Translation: CASSYFSGIVGTEAFF.

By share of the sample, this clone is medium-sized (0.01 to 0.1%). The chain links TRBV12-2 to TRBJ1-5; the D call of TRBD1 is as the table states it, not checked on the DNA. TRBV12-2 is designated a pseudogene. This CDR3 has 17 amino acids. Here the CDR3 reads CASRAHREITGNQPQHF. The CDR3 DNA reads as TGTGCAAGTCGGGCTCACAGGGAAATAACCGGCAATCAGCCCCAGCATTTT.

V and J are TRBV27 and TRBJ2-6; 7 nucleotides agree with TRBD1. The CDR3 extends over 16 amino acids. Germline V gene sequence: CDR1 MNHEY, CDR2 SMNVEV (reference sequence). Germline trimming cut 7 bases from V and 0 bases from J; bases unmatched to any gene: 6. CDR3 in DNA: TGTGCCAGCATGGGATGGGACAGCTCTGGGGCCAACGTCCTGACTTTC. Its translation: CASMGWDSSGANVLTF. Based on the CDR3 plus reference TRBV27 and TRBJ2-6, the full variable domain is EAQVTQNPRYLITVTGKKLTVTCSQNMNHEYMSWYRQDPGLGLRQIYYSMNVEVTDKGDVPEGYKVSRKEKRNFPLILESPSPNQTSLYFCASMGWDSSGANVLTFGAGSRLTVL.

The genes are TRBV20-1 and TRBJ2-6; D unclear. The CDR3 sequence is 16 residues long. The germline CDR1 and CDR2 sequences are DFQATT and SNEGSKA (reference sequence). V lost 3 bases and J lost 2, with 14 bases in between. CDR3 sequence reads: CSASRGAYPGANVLTF. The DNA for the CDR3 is TGCAGTGCTAGTCGTGGAGCCTATCCTGGGGCCAACGTCCTGACTTTC.

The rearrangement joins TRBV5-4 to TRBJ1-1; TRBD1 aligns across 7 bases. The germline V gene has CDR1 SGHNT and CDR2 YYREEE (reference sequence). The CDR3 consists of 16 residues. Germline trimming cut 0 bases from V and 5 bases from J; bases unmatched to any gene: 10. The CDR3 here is CASSLASRGGGTEAFF. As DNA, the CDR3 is TGTGCCAGCAGCTTGGCCTCGCGAGGGGGCGGAACTGAAGCTTTCTTT.

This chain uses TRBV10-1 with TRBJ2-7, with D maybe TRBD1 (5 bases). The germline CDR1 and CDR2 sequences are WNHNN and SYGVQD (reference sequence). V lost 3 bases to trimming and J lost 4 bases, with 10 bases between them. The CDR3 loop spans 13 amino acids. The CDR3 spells CASSDPTAYEQYF. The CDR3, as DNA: TGCGCCAGCAGTGACCCGACAGCTTACGAGCAGTACTTC.

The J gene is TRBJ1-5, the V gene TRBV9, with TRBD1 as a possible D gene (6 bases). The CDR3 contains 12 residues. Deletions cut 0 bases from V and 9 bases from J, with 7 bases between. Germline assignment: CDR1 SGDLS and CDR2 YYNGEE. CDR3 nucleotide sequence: TGTGCCAGCAGCGTAGAAGGGGGGCCCCAGCATTTT. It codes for CASSVEGGPQHF.

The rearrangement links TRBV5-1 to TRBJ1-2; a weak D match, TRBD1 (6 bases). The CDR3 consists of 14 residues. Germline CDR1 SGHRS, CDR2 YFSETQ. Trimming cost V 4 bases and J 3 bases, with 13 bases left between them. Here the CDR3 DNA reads TGCGCCAGCAGCCTCCGGACAGAAGACTATGGCTACACCTTC. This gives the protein CASSLRTEDYGYTF.

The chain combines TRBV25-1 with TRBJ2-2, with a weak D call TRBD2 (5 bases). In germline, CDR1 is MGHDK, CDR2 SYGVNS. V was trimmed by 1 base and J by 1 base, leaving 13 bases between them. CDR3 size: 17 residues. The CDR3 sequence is CASSEWVGALNTGELFF. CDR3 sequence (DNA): TGTGCCAGCAGTGAATGGGTGGGAGCCTTGAACACCGGGGAGCTGTTTTTT.

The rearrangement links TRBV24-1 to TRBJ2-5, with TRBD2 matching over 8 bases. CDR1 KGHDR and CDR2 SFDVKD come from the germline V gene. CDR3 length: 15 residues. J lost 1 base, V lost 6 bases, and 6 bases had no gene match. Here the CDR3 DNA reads TGTGCCACCAGTTCCTCGCGGGGGGTCCAAGAGACCCAGTACTTC. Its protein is CATSSSRGVQETQYF.

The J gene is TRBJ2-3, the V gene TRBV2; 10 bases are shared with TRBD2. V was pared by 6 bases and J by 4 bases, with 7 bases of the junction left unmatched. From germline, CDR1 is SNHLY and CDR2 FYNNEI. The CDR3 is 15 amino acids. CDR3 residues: CASRASGGVADTQYF. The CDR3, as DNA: TGTGCCAGCAGGGCTAGCGGGGGAGTGGCAGATACGCAGTATTTT.

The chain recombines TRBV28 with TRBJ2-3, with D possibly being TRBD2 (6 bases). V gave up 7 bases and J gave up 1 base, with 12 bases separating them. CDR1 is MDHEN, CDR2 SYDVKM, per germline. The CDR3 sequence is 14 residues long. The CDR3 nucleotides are TGTGCCAGCAACGGGGGTTTGGGCACAGATACGCAGTATTTT. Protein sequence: CASNGGLGTDTQYF.

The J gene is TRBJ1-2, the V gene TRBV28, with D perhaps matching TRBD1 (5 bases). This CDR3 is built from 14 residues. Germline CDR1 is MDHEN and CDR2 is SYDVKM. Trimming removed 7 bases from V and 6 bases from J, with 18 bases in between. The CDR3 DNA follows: TGTGCCAGCATCCCGACTCTCAGGGTTCATGGCTACACCTTC. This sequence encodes CASIPTLRVHGYTF.

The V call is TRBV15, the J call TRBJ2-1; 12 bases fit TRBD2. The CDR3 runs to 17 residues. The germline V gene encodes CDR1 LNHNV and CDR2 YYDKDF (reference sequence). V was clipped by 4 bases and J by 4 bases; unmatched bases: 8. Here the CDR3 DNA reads TGTGCCACCAGCACCTGGAAAGGACTAGCGGGATACAATGAGCAGTTCTTC. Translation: CATSTWKGLAGYNEQFF.

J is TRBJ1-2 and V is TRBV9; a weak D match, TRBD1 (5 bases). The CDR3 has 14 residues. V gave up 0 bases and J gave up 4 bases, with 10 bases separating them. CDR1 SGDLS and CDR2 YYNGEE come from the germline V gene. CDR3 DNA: TGTGCCAGCAGCGTAGAGGGACTCGGCTATGGCTACACCTTC. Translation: CASSVEGLGYGYTF.

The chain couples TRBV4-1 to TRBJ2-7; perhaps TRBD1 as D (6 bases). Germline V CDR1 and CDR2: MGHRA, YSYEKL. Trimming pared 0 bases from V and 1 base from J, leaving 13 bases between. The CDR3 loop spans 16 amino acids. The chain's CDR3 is CASSQDLKQGSYEQYF. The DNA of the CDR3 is TGCGCCAGCAGCCAAGATCTGAAACAGGGATCCTACGAGCAGTACTTC.

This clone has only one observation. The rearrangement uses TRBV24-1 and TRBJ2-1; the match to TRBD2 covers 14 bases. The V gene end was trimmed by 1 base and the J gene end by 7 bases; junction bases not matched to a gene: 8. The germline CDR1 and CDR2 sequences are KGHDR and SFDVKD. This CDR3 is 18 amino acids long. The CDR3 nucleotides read TGTGCCACCAGTGATTTTTCCGCCTGGACTAGCGGGAGGAATGAGCAGTTCTTC. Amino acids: CATSDFSAWTSGRNEQFF.

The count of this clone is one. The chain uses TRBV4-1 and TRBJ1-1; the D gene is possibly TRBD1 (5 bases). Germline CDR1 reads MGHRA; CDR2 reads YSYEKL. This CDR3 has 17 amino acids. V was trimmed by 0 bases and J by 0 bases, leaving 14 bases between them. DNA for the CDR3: TGCGCCAGCAGCCAAGATGCGTCCGGGGGGTTGAACACTGAAGCTTTCTTT. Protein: CASSQDASGGLNTEAFF.

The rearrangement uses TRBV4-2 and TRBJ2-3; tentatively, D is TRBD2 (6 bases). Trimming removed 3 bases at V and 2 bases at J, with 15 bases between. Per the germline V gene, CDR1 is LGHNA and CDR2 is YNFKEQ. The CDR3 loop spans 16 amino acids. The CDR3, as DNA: TGTGCCAGCAGCCAGCTTCCTGGGGGGAACACAGATACGCAGTATTTT. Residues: CASSQLPGGNTDTQYF.

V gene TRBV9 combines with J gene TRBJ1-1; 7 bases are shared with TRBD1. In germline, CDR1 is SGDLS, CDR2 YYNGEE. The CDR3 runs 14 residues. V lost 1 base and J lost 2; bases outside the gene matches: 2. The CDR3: CASSVTGVNTEAFF. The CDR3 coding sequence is TGTGCCAGCAGCGTAACAGGGGTAAACACTGAAGCTTTCTTT.

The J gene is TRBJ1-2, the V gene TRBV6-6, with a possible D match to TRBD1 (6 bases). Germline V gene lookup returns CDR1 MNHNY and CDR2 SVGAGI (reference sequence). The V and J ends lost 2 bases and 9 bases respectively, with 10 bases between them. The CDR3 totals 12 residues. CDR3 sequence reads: CASSYTDRSYTF. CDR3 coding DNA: TGTGCCAGCAGTTACACAGACAGGAGCTACACCTTC.

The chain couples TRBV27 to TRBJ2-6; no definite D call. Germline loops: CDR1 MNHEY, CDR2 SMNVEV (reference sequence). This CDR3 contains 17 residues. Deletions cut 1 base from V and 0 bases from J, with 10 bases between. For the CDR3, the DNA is TGTGCCAGCAGTTTATTGGCCCGGAGCTCTGGGGCCAACGTCCTGACTTTC. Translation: CASSLLARSSGANVLTF.

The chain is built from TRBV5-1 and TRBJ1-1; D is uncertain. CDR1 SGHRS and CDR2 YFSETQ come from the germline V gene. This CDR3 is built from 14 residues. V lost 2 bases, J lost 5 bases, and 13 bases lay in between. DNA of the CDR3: TGCGCCAGCAGCTTAAAGTACGGAGGGACTGAAGCTTTCTTT. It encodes CASSLKYGGTEAFF.